The 20 T cell receptor beta chains reported below all come from one sample, sequenced in a study of OX40 agonist ivuxolimab in advanced cancers. Assay: immunoSEQ multiplex PCR; the TCRdb copy retains only in-frame clones and omits some. This sample has 30,000 to 45,000 clones, with around nine tenths found just once. The material was CD4+ or CD8+ T cells sorted from blood, obtained in a trial of the OX40 agonist ivuxolimab. These receptors were taken from an adult with an advanced solid tumor such as melanoma, head and neck, liver or kidney cancer.

The rearrangement uses TRBV5-4 and TRBJ2-7, with TRBD2 matching over 14 bases. This CDR3 spans 17 amino acids. The trim removed 2 bases at V and 4 bases at J, leaving 8 bases unmatched. Germline CDR1 and CDR2: SGHNT and YYREEE (reference sequence). CDR3 loop: CASSLGLAGGTPYEQYF. For the CDR3, the DNA is TGTGCCAGCAGCTTAGGACTAGCGGGAGGAACACCTTACGAGCAGTACTTC.

V and J are TRBV29-1 and TRBJ2-2; 8 bases are shared with TRBD2. V trimming: 0 bases; J trimming: 5 bases; junction bases outside the gene matches: 11. The CDR3 is 17 amino acids. The germline V gene has CDR1 SQVTM and CDR2 ANQGSEA. The CDR3 reads CSVEDRLAGIDTGELFF. In DNA, the CDR3 is TGCAGCGTTGAAGATAGGTTAGCGGGAATAGATACCGGGGAGCTGTTTTTT.

V gene TRBV19 combines with J gene TRBJ2-2, with D maybe TRBD2 (6 bases). This CDR3 contains 15 residues. Germline V lookup: CDR1 LNHDA, CDR2 SQIVND (reference sequence). The V end was cut by 5 bases, the J end by 6 bases, with 16 bases between. The CDR3 spells CASSQTRAGAGELFF. The CDR3 DNA follows: TGTGCCAGTAGTCAGACTAGGGCTGGGGCCGGGGAGCTGTTTTTT.

The rearrangement joins TRBV7-9 to TRBJ2-2; D gene unclear. CDR3 length: 17 amino acids. V lost 2 bases and J 0 bases, leaving 13 bases between the germline ends. From germline, CDR1 is SEHNR and CDR2 FQNEAQ (reference sequence). The CDR3 bases are TGTGCCAGCAGCTTAATAGGCACCTATTCGAACACCGGGGAGCTGTTTTTT. Encoded protein: CASSLIGTYSNTGELFF.

The J gene is TRBJ2-3, the V gene TRBV10-3; D gene unclear. There are 13 residues in the CDR3. Germline V gene sequence: CDR1 ENHRY, CDR2 SYGVKD. Trimming took off 9 bases at V and 3 bases at J, with 13 bases between the two ends. CDR3 in amino acids: CAIRAESTDTQYF. The DNA for the CDR3 is TGTGCCATTAGGGCAGAAAGTACAGATACGCAGTATTTT.

V usage is TRBV30 and J usage is TRBJ1-5, with D possibly being TRBD1 (5 bases). This CDR3 is 15 amino acids long. Germline lookup yields CDR1 GTSNPN and CDR2 SVGIG (reference sequence). The V end was cut by 2 bases, the J end by 0 bases, with 11 bases between. The CDR3 DNA is TGTGCCTGGAGTCACGGGGGGTATAGCAATCAGCCCCAGCATTTT. Translating it yields CAWSHGGYSNQPQHF. Full variable domain (rest looked up from reference TRBV30 and TRBJ1-5): SQTIHQWPATLVQPVGSPLSLECTVEGTSNPNLYWYRQAAGRGLQLLFYSVGIGQISSEVPQNLSASRPQDRQFILSSKKLLLSDSGFYLCAWSHGGYSNQPQHFGDGTRLSIL.

Here the CDR3 reads CASSLGTGDFHEQYF. In DNA form, the CDR3 reads TGTGCCAGCAGCTTAGGAACAGGGGATTTCCACGAGCAGTACTTC. The genes are TRBV7-8 and TRBJ2-7; TRBD1 matches at 7 bases. Germline lookup yields CDR1 SGHVS and CDR2 FQNEAQ. Unmatched junction bases numbered 8, after V lost 1 base and J lost 5 bases. The CDR3 loop spans 15 amino acids.

V usage is TRBV7-2 and J usage is TRBJ2-5; either TRBD1 or TRBD2 may fit D (5 bases each). V was shortened by 3 bases and J by 1 base, with 12 bases between the two germline ends. CDR1 and CDR2 (germline): SGHTA, FQGNSA. The CDR3 is 15 residues long. Written as DNA, the CDR3 is TGTGCCAGCAGCTTCCCGGGACGGATCCAAGAGACCCAGTACTTC. It specifies CASSFPGRIQETQYF.

This clone was seen only once. The chain carries TRBV7-8 and TRBJ2-2; no firm D call. This CDR3 contains 15 residues. Germline V lookup: CDR1 SGHVS, CDR2 FQNEAQ. Trimming removed 1 base from V and 1 base from J, with 7 bases in between. Here the CDR3 DNA reads TGTGCCAGCAGCTTAGTTGAGATGAACACCGGGGAGCTGTTTTTT. Protein product: CASSLVEMNTGELFF. The entire variable domain, with the rest obtained from reference TRBV7-8 and TRBJ2-2, is as follows: GAGVSQSPRYKVAKRGQDVALRCDPISGHVSLFWYQQALGQGPEFLTYFQNEAQLDKSGLPSDRFFAERPEGSVSTLKIQRTQQEDSAVYLCASSLVEMNTGELFFGEGSRLTVL.

The chain joins TRBV27 to TRBJ2-1; 10 bases agree with TRBD2. The CDR3 is 17 residues long. The J segment lost 0 bases and the V segment lost 2 bases, leaving 4 bases of the junction unmatched. Germline values: CDR1 MNHEY, CDR2 SMNVEV (reference sequence). The CDR3, as DNA: TGTGCCAGCAGTTTAACTAGCGGGACCTACTCCTACAATGAGCAGTTCTTC. Protein product: CASSLTSGTYSYNEQFF.

This rearrangement joins TRBV5-5 to TRBJ2-7; a possible D gene is TRBD1 (5 bases). The length of the CDR3 is 13 residues. CDR1 and CDR2 (germline): SGHKS, YYEKEE (reference sequence). V was clipped by 3 bases and J by 3 bases, with 10 bases between them. The CDR3 DNA is TGTGCCAGCAGCTCACCACAGGACTACGAGCAGTACTTC. Its protein is CASSSPQDYEQYF.

The J gene is TRBJ2-2, the V gene TRBV7-9; a weak D match, TRBD2 (6 bases). Looked up from germline, CDR1 is SEHNR and CDR2 is FQNEAQ (reference sequence). V shed 5 bases and J shed 7 bases, with 17 bases lying between them. This CDR3 spans 15 amino acids. CDR3 residues: CASSPGSSVVGELFF. CDR3 nucleotides: TGTGCCAGCAGCCCCGGTTCTAGCGTCGTCGGGGAGCTGTTTTTT.

To note about this clone: The junction departs from germline at one end; a sequencing error may be responsible. The V gene is TRBV7-7, the J gene TRBJ2-5; D is tentatively TRBD1 or TRBD2 (5 bases each). This CDR3 comprises 14 residues. The germline gives CDR1 SSHAT, CDR2 FNYEAQ (reference sequence). The CDR3 coding sequence is TGTGCTAGCAGCAGGGACCTTGGCACAGAGACCCAGTACTTC. Protein sequence: CASSRDLGTETQYF.

The chain carries TRBV6-5 and TRBJ2-1, with 7 bases identical to TRBD1. The V segment lost 0 bases and the J segment 6 bases; nucleotides outside the gene matches: 2. Germline V lookup: CDR1 MNHEY, CDR2 SVGAGI. CDR3 length: 14 amino acids. This CDR3 is CASSYSAGGNEQFF. The CDR3 DNA reads as TGTGCCAGCAGTTACTCCGCAGGGGGCAATGAGCAGTTCTTC.

The chain employs TRBV28 and TRBJ1-2, with D maybe TRBD1 (5 bases). The V end lost 3 bases, the J end lost 3 bases, and 23 bases lay between the germline ends. The CDR3 consists of 18 residues. Germline V lookup: CDR1 MDHEN, CDR2 SYDVKM. In DNA form, the CDR3 reads TGTGCCAGCAGTTTGGGGCAGGCCCTACTAGGGGAACACTATGGCTACACCTTC. This gives the protein CASSLGQALLGEHYGYTF.

V usage is TRBV27 and J usage is TRBJ2-5; 13 nucleotides agree with TRBD2. The CDR3 consists of 16 residues. V dropped 5 bases and J dropped 5; count of bases not matched to a gene: 8. Germline CDR1 MNHEY, CDR2 SMNVEV (reference sequence). The CDR3 sequence is CASSMGTSGMSETQYF. The DNA of the CDR3 is TGTGCCAGCAGTATGGGGACTAGCGGGATGAGCGAGACCCAGTACTTC.

This rearrangement joins TRBV5-1 to TRBJ2-7; 9 bases map to TRBD1. Germline CDR1 reads SGHRS; CDR2 reads YFSETQ. This CDR3 region has 14 residues. Losses at the gene ends were 4 bases for V and 7 bases for J; bases not matched to a gene: 9. DNA of the CDR3: TGCGCCAGCAGCCCGGGGACAGGGCTGGGAGAGCAGTACTTC. Translation gives CASSPGTGLGEQYF. The full variable domain, with the rest looked up from reference TRBV5-1 and TRBJ2-7, is KAGVTQTPRYLIKTRGQQVTLSCSPISGHRSVSWYQQTPGQGLQFLFEYFSETQRNKGNFPGRFSGRQFSNSRSEMNVSTLELGDSALYLCASSPGTGLGEQYFGPGTRLTVT.

This chain connects TRBV9 to TRBJ2-3; possibly TRBD1 or TRBD2 for D (5 bases each). Germline V lookup: CDR1 SGDLS, CDR2 YYNGEE. This CDR3 contains 17 residues. Trimming cost V 3 bases and J 3 bases, with 20 bases left between them. CDR3: CASSGDGTSWGTDTQYF. CDR3 coding DNA: TGTGCCAGCAGCGGCGATGGAACAAGTTGGGGGACAGATACGCAGTATTTT. The whole variable domain, remainder taken from reference TRBV9 and TRBJ2-3, is DSGVTQTPKHLITATGQRVTLRCSPRSGDLSVYWYQQSLDQGLQFLIQYYNGEERAKGNILERFSAQQFPDLHSELNLSSLELGDSALYFCASSGDGTSWGTDTQYFGPGTRLTVL.

The rearrangement joins TRBV4-2 to TRBJ2-1; TRBD2 agrees at 14 bases. The germline V gene encodes CDR1 LGHNA and CDR2 YNFKEQ. V lost 3 bases, J lost 9 bases, and 7 bases stayed unmatched. This CDR3 region has 16 residues. In DNA, the CDR3 is TGTGCCAGCAGCCAGTCGACTAGCGGGAGGGCCTTTGAGCAGTTCTTC. Translated, it gives CASSQSTSGRAFEQFF.

This chain uses TRBV7-2 with TRBJ2-7, with TRBD2 as a possible D gene (5 bases). The CDR3 spans 12 residues. Germline values: CDR1 SGHTA, CDR2 FQGNSA. Trimming stripped 5 bases from V and 5 bases from J, with 10 bases between. CDR3 bases: TGTGCCAGCAGCACTAGTTGGCACGAGCAGTACTTC. Protein sequence: CASSTSWHEQYF.